Sequencing of this TCR beta chain was carried out in a study of yellow fever vaccine responses in identical twins listed by TCRdb under 2018. Regarding the research as a whole: The study precisely tracked vaccine-responding T cell clones in identical twins. Overall study results and their limits: According to the authors, the vaccine-induced T cell response in identical twins seemed to be partly convergent and partly specific to each individual.

The library was built by means of RT-PCR. The run used an Illumina HiSeq 2500. In TCRdb, the public reads were trimmed at Q25 with fastp and aligned with MiXCR, with productive beta chains retained. Rows merge per CDR3 protein into single entries with the most common DNA and genes. The sample yields more than 1,000 distinct CDR3 sequences; 84% were counted once. Jointly, the top ten make up roughly 24% of the sample. Regarding this clonotype: The antigen this receptor binds is unknown. No much larger clonotype is one base removed from it; base qualities were not supplied.

The junction carries 14 bases between V and J, which are trimmed by 1 base and 2 bases respectively. Reading from cysteine to phenylalanine, the CDR3 counts 16 amino acids. CDR3 DNA is the only sequence kept; it has 48 bases, read in frame from the first base. Via the germline V gene, CDR1 is MNHEY and CDR2 SVGAGI. The rearrangement combines TRBV6-5 with TRBJ1-1, with the D segment identity uncertain. The sample in question was T cells from blood (PBMCs), unsorted or a sorted subset (not recorded which), obtained before or after yellow fever vaccination (not recorded which). This receptor was obtained from a female donor who received the yellow fever vaccine. The CDR3 reads as follows: CASSYLSKMANTEAFF. The DNA is TGTGCCAGCAGTTACTTGAGCAAGATGGCTAACACTGAAGCTTTCTTT.